The 29 T cell receptor beta chains in this list originate from one sample, sequenced in a study of control samples from healthy donors and cancer patients. The table came from immunoSEQ multiplex PCR; TCRdb's copy has only in-frame clones and leaves some out. The sample consists of 100,000 to 150,000 clones, roughly nine tenths of them appearing once. The specimen was blood. Receptor source: a young man in good health.

The chain couples TRBV27 to TRBJ2-7; no clear D gene. There are 14 residues in the CDR3. Trimming pared 7 bases from V and 1 base from J, leaving 14 bases between. The germline gives CDR1 MNHEY, CDR2 SMNVEV (reference sequence). This CDR3 is CASKFGQISYEQYF. The CDR3 region has the DNA TGTGCCAGCAAGTTTGGGCAGATTTCCTACGAGCAGTACTTC.

The V gene is TRBV7-9, the J gene TRBJ2-2; 12 bases map to TRBD2. The germline V gene has CDR1 SEHNR and CDR2 FQNEAQ (reference sequence). The CDR3 spans 16 residues. Trimming at V came to 3 bases and at J to 5 bases, leaving 4 bases not matched to a gene. The CDR3 spells CASSFPSGRGTGELFF. The CDR3, as DNA: TGTGCCAGCAGCTTTCCTAGCGGGAGGGGGACCGGGGAGCTGTTTTTT.

In this sample, this clone turned up a few times. V is TRBV27 and J is TRBJ1-1; no reliable D call. Looked up from germline, CDR1 is MNHEY and CDR2 is SMNVEV (reference sequence). The V end was cut by 5 bases, the J end by 8 bases, with 15 bases between. The CDR3 is 13 amino acids. CDR3 bases: TGTGCCAGCAGTGCCCAGTCGCGGCCGGAAGCTTTCTTT. It codes for CASSAQSRPEAFF.

This chain uses TRBV5-1 with TRBJ1-4; D uncertain. The CDR3 length is 15 residues. Germline V lookup: CDR1 SGHRS, CDR2 YFSETQ. Trimming removed 0 bases at V and 0 bases at J, with 6 bases between. This CDR3 reads CASSLGSATNEKLFF. CDR3 coding DNA: TGCGCCAGCAGCTTGGGCAGTGCAACTAATGAAAAACTGTTTTTT.

This clone was seen once. The chain recombines TRBV2 with TRBJ2-1; 9 bases match TRBD1. Germline-derived CDR1 and CDR2 are SNHLY and FYNNEI. This CDR3 contains 15 residues. The ends lost 7 bases at V and 7 bases at J; junction bases unmatched: 11. For the CDR3, the DNA is TGTGCCAGCAACGCTCCGGGACAGGGCCTGAATGAGCAGTTCTTC. Protein sequence: CASNAPGQGLNEQFF.

This chain uses TRBV19 with TRBJ1-2, with 7 bases identical to TRBD1. Germline lookup yields CDR1 LNHDA and CDR2 SQIVND (reference sequence). Losses at the gene ends were 4 bases for V and 5 bases for J; bases not matched to a gene: 13. CDR3 length equals 16 residues. The CDR3 is CASSTHQTGYGYGYTF. The CDR3 DNA reads as TGTGCCAGTAGTACGCACCAGACAGGGTATGGGTATGGCTACACCTTC.

The chain combines TRBV2 with TRBJ2-7, with 7 bases aligning to TRBD1. This CDR3 region has 14 residues. Looked up from germline, CDR1 is SNHLY and CDR2 is FYNNEI. J lost 2 bases, V lost 6 bases, and 7 bases had no gene match. The CDR3 nucleotides are TGTGCCAGCAGGTCGACAGGGATCGCCTACGAGCAGTACTTC. Its protein is CASRSTGIAYEQYF.

The rearrangement joins TRBV2 to TRBJ1-6, with D uncertain. V lost 7 bases and J 3 bases, leaving 7 bases between the germline ends. The CDR3 covers 13 residues. Germline V gene sequence: CDR1 SNHLY, CDR2 FYNNEI. CDR3 region: CASTADYNSPLHF. CDR3 nucleotides: TGTGCCAGCACTGCGGACTATAATTCACCCCTCCACTTT.

The chain employs TRBV7-9 and TRBJ1-1; D is unclear. The CDR3 covers 12 residues. CDR1 is SEHNR, CDR2 FQNEAQ, per germline (reference sequence). Trimming cost V 4 bases and J 3 bases, with 6 bases left between them. The CDR3 nucleotides read TGTGCCAGCAGCTCAGGATACACTGAAGCTTTCTTT. Translation: CASSSGYTEAFF.

The rearrangement uses TRBV29-1 and TRBJ1-2, with D tentatively TRBD1 (5 bases). The germline V and J ends were trimmed by 1 base and 4 bases, with 16 bases remaining between them. The CDR3 is 15 amino acids. CDR1 is SQVTM, CDR2 ANQGSEA, per germline. The CDR3 protein is CSVEVRAGRSYGYTF. The CDR3 nucleotides read TGCAGCGTTGAAGTACGCGCGGGACGGAGCTATGGCTACACCTTC. The full variable domain, rest sourced from reference TRBV29-1 and TRBJ1-2, is SAVISQKPSRDICQRGTSLTIQCQVDSQVTMMFWYRQQPGQSLTLIATANQGSEATYESGFVIDKFPISRPNLTFSTLTVSNMSPEDSSIYLCSVEVRAGRSYGYTFGSGTRLTVV.

This clone is medium-sized (0.01 to 0.1%) in the sample. The chain recombines TRBV9 with TRBJ2-2; D tentatively reads TRBD1 or TRBD2 (6 bases each). Trimming pared 0 bases from V and 4 bases from J, leaving 10 bases between. Germline V gene lookup returns CDR1 SGDLS and CDR2 YYNGEE. The CDR3 has 15 amino acids. The CDR3 nucleotides are TGTGCCAGCAGCGTAGCTGGGGGGCGCACCGGGGAGCTGTTTTTT. Protein sequence: CASSVAGGRTGELFF.

The CDR3 spells CASSDGGASSYNEQFF. DNA of the CDR3: TGTGCCAGCAGCGACGGCGGGGCTAGCTCCTACAATGAGCAGTTCTTC. This rearrangement joins TRBV11-3 to TRBJ2-1; TRBD2 might be the D (6 bases). The length of the CDR3 is 16 residues. Looked up from germline, CDR1 is SGHNT and CDR2 is YENEEA. V was cut by 5 bases and J by 0 bases, with 14 bases left in between.

The rearrangement uses TRBV9 and TRBJ1-1; D uncertain. Germline lookup yields CDR1 SGDLS and CDR2 YYNGEE. The V end lost 0 bases, the J end lost 0 bases, and 6 bases lay between the germline ends. There are 14 residues in the CDR3. This CDR3 is CASSVASVNTEAFF. In DNA form, the CDR3 reads TGTGCCAGCAGCGTAGCGTCTGTGAACACTGAAGCTTTCTTT.

In nucleotides, the CDR3 is TGTGCCAGCAGCCGCGGACTCAACACTGAAGCTTTCTTT. This sequence encodes CASSRGLNTEAFF. This chain links TRBV7-3 with TRBJ1-1; no firm D call. Trimming left V 5 bases short and J 2 bases short, with 9 bases between. Germline lookup yields CDR1 SGHTA and CDR2 FQGTGA. The CDR3 has 13 amino acids. The full variable domain, in which reference TRBV7-3 and TRBJ1-1 provide the parts outside the CDR3, is GAGVSQTPSNKVTEKGKYVELRCDPISGHTALYWYRQSLGQGPEFLIYFQGTGAADDSGLPNDRFFAVRPEGSVSTLKIQRTERGDSAVYLCASSRGLNTEAFFGQGTRLTVV.

The genes are TRBV11-2 and TRBJ2-1, with 12 nucleotides matching TRBD2. The CDR3 spans 17 residues. The germline V gene has CDR1 SGHAT and CDR2 FQNNGV. J was trimmed by 7 bases and V by 2 bases; bases with no gene match: 9. CDR3: CASSLPPLAGGGNEQFF. CDR3 coding DNA: TGTGCCAGCAGCTTACCCCCGCTAGCGGGAGGGGGAAATGAGCAGTTCTTC. Looking up the rest from reference TRBV11-2 and TRBJ2-1 gives the full variable domain: EAGVAQSPRYKIIEKRQSVAFWCNPISGHATLYWYQQILGQGPKLLIQFQNNGVVDDSQLPKDRFSAERLKGVDSTLKIQPAKLEDSAVYLCASSLPPLAGGGNEQFFGPGTRLTVL.

The rearrangement uses TRBV7-9 and TRBJ1-5; D is unresolved. Trimming left V 5 bases short and J 0 bases short, with 8 bases between. Germline assignment: CDR1 SEHNR and CDR2 FQNEAQ (reference sequence). CDR3 length equals 14 residues. CDR3 loop: CASSTDLSNQPQHF. The CDR3 region has the DNA TGTGCCAGCAGCACCGACCTTAGCAATCAGCCCCAGCATTTT.

The V gene is TRBV10-3, the J gene TRBJ2-3; no reliable D call. V shed 3 bases and J shed 0 bases, with 7 bases lying between them. Germline V gives CDR1 ENHRY, CDR2 SYGVKD. The CDR3 is 14 amino acids. The CDR3 nucleotides read TGTGCCATCAGTGATAACAAAAGCACAGATACGCAGTATTTT. It translates to CAISDNKSTDTQYF.

CDR3 DNA: TGCAGCGTTGAGGGTGAACTCCCCTACGAGCAGTACTTC. The encoded protein is CSVEGELPYEQYF. V is TRBV29-1 and J is TRBJ2-7; D is undetermined. The length of the CDR3 is 13 residues. Germline V gene data show CDR1 as SQVTM and CDR2 as ANQGSEA. Trimming took 3 bases from V and 2 from J, leaving 11 bases between them.

This sequence joins TRBV19 and TRBJ1-1; weak D call: TRBD1 (5 bases). Germline V gene lookup returns CDR1 LNHDA and CDR2 SQIVND (reference sequence). V was pared by 4 bases and J by 7 bases, with 16 bases between. The CDR3 extends over 14 amino acids. The CDR3 is CASSNWGGSGEAFF. CDR3 in DNA: TGTGCCAGTAGTAACTGGGGGGGAAGCGGTGAAGCTTTCTTT.

This clone was counted a few times. The chain joins TRBV6-5 to TRBJ2-7; either TRBD1 or TRBD2 may supply D (5 bases each). With 6 bases removed from V and 6 bases from J, the gap between germline ends came to 15 bases. This CDR3 comprises 13 residues. Germline lookup yields CDR1 MNHEY and CDR2 SVGAGI. The CDR3 loop is CASRPVIGGEQYF. The CDR3 DNA follows: TGTGCCAGCAGACCAGTCATTGGGGGCGAGCAGTACTTC.

V usage is TRBV11-2 and J usage is TRBJ1-2, with a possible D match to TRBD1 (5 bases). With 5 bases removed from V and 8 bases from J, the gap between germline ends came to 15 bases. Looked up from germline, CDR1 is SGHAT and CDR2 is FQNNGV. The CDR3 is 13 amino acids. CDR3 DNA sequence: TGTGCCAGCAGCGGGGACGGGGCAACGGGCTACACCTTC. It translates to CASSGDGATGYTF.

The chain has TRBV20-1 and TRBJ1-1; 9 bases are a match to TRBD1. CDR1 and CDR2 (germline): DFQATT, SNEGSKA (reference sequence). The CDR3 runs 11 residues. Losses at the gene ends were 8 bases for V and 10 bases for J; bases not matched to a gene: 8. The CDR3 is CSSTGGTAAFF. The CDR3 DNA reads as TGCAGTTCCACAGGGGGCACAGCAGCTTTCTTT.

This chain uses TRBV11-3 with TRBJ2-5; 9 bases agree with TRBD1. Germline V CDR1 and CDR2: SGHNT, YENEEA. There are 16 residues in the CDR3. After removal of 3 bases from V and 3 bases from J, the junction contained 8 bases not matched to a gene. The CDR3 region has the DNA TGTGCCAGCAGCTTCTCTCGACAGGGGGTTGAAGAGACCCAGTACTTC. Its translation: CASSFSRQGVEETQYF. Combining the CDR3 with reference TRBV11-3 and TRBJ2-5 gives the whole variable domain EAGVVQSPRYKIIEKKQPVAFWCNPISGHNTLYWYLQNLGQGPELLIRYENEEAVDDSQLPKDRFSAERLKGVDSTLKIQPAELGDSAVYLCASSFSRQGVEETQYFGPGTRLLVL.

This chain uses TRBV15 with TRBJ2-7; TRBD2 might be the D (5 bases). CDR3 size: 13 residues. Germline V gene data show CDR1 as LNHNV and CDR2 as YYDKDF (reference sequence). Between the trimmed V and J ends, which lost 4 bases and 7 bases, there was a span of 14 bases. CDR3 sequence (DNA): TGTGCCACCAGCATCTCGGGGATCTGGGAGCAGTACTTC. Protein sequence: CATSISGIWEQYF. The variable domain in full, with the rest retrieved from reference TRBV15 and TRBJ2-7, is DAMVIQNPRYQVTQFGKPVTLSCSQTLNHNVMYWYQQKSSQAPKLLFHYYDKDFNNEADTPDNFQSRRPNTSFCFLDIRSPGLGDTAMYLCATSISGIWEQYFGPGTRLTVT.

The gene calls are TRBV18 and TRBJ1-5; D not resolved. Germline CDR1 KGHSH, CDR2 LQKENI. This CDR3 spans 16 amino acids. Trimming took off 2 bases at V and 2 bases at J, with 13 bases between the two ends. Here the CDR3 DNA reads TGTGCCAGCTCACCAGGCCTGGGGATGGGCAATCAGCCCCAGCATTTT. Protein product: CASSPGLGMGNQPQHF.

The chain couples TRBV7-9 to TRBJ2-2; D is uncertain. The germline CDR1 and CDR2 sequences are SEHNR and FQNEAQ (reference sequence). CDR3 length: 12 residues. V lost 5 bases and J 7 bases, leaving 8 bases between the germline ends. The CDR3 nucleotides read TGTGCCAGCAGCGTTTTGGTCGGGGAGCTGTTTTTT. Translating gives CASSVLVGELFF.

This clone was recorded only once. The chain links TRBV29-1 to TRBJ2-7; D gene uncertain. V shed 6 bases and J shed 2 bases, with 17 bases lying between them. Looked up from germline, CDR1 is SQVTM and CDR2 is ANQGSEA. CDR3 size: 14 residues. The CDR3, as DNA: TGCAGCGTCGTCCCCGGTCTCAATACCTACGAGCAGTACTTC. Translation gives CSVVPGLNTYEQYF.

The chain carries TRBV28 and TRBJ1-3; TRBD1 agrees at 10 bases. This CDR3 region has 15 residues. V was clipped by 6 bases and J by 2 bases; unmatched bases: 4. Germline CDR1 MDHEN, CDR2 SYDVKM. CDR3 region: CASSRQGAAGNTIYF. Written as DNA, the CDR3 is TGTGCCAGCAGCCGACAGGGGGCGGCTGGAAACACCATATATTTT.

This chain joins TRBV5-1 and TRBJ1-4; the D is unclear. Germline values: CDR1 SGHRS, CDR2 YFSETQ. The CDR3 length is 16 residues. Trimming cost V 0 bases and J 0 bases, with 9 bases left between them. The CDR3 spells CASSLGRTATNEKLFF. The CDR3 nucleotides read TGCGCCAGCAGCTTGGGGCGGACTGCAACTAATGAAAAACTGTTTTTT.